The sequence of this T cell receptor (beta chain) was determined in a study of T cell repertoires in cytomegalovirus infection. Across the study: Matching HLA type, along with CMV infection, was indicated by public TCR beta signatures. Study-wide results and limits: Using cumulative public TCR beta family frequency, the authors identified those who carried CMV together with the relevant HLA. In two of eight donors, the top clonotype was HLA-C-restricted CMV-specific.

TCRdb re-derived calls from the reads in MiXCR, one entry per CDR3 protein. The repertoire includes 300,000 to 450,000 distinct CDR3 sequences, less than 20% of them detected once, and less than 9.5% sits in the top ten. V shed 3 bases and J 3 bases; nucleotides not matched to a gene: 8. Germline CDR1 and CDR2: MGHRA and YSYEKL. The CDR3 has 15 residues. Comments on this clonotype: What it binds is not known.

The chain links TRBV4-1 to TRBJ2-7; 7 bases match TRBD1. This receptor was identified in a human donor in good health (CMV status not recorded). Some clones in this sample may be carry-over from other donors' samples. The sequenced sample was PBMCs. The CDR3 bases are TGCGCCAGCAGCCAGGCTACAGGGGATTTCTACGAGCAGTACTTC. Translated, it gives CASSQATGDFYEQYF.